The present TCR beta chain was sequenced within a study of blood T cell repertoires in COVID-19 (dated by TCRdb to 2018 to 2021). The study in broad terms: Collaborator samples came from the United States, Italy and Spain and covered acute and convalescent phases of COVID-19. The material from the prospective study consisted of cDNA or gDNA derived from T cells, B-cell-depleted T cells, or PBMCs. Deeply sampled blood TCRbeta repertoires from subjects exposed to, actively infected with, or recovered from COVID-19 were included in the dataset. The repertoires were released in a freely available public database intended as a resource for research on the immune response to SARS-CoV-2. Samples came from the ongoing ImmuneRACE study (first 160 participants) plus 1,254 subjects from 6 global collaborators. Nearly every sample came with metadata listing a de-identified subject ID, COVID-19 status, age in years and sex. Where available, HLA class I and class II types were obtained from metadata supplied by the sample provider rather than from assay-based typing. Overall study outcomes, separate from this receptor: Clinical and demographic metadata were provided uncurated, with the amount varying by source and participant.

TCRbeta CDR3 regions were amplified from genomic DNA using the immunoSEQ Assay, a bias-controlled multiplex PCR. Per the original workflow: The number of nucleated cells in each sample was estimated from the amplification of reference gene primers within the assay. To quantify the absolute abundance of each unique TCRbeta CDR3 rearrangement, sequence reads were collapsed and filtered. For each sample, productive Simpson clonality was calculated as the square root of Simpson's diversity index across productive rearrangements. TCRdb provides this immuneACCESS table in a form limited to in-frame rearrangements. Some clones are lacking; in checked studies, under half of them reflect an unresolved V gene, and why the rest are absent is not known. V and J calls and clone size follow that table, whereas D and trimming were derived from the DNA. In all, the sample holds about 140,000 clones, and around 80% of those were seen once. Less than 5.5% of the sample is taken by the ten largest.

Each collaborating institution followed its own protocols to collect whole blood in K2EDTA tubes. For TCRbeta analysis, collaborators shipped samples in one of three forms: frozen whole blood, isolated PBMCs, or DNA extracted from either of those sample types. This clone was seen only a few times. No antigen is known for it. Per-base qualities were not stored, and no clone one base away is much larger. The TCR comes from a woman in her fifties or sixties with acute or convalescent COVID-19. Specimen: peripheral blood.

The sequenced DNA is TGTGCCAGCAGTCACGGGACAGACAGCGAAGCTTTCTTT. It translates to CASSHGTDSEAFF. Recombination linked TRBV6-5 to TRBJ1-1; 7 central bases correspond to TRBD1. V is cut back by 5 bases and J by 8 bases, with 8 bases in the junction unmatched. Counted from cysteine to phenylalanine, this CDR3 has 13 amino acids. The kept DNA is CDR3 alone, 39 bases in frame from the first base. Sequences MNHEY (CDR1) and SVGAGI (CDR2) are obtained from the germline V gene.